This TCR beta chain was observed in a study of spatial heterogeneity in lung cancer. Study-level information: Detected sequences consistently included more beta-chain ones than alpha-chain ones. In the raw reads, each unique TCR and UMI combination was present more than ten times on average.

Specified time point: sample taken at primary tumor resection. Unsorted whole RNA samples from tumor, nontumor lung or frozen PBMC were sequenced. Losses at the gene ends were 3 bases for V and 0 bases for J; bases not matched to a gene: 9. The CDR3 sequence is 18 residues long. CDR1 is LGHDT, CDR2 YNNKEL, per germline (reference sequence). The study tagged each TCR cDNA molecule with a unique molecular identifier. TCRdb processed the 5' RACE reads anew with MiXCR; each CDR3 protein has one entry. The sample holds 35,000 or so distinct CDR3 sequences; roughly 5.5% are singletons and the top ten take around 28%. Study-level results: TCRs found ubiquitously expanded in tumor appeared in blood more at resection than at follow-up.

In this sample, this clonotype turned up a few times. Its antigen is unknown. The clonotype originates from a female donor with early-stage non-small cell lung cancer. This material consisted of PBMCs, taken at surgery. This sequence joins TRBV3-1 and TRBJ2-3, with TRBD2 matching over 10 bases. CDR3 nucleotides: TGTGCCAGCAGCCATCAGGGGACTAGCGACGCTAGCACAGATACGCAGTATTTT. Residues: CASSHQGTSDASTDTQYF.